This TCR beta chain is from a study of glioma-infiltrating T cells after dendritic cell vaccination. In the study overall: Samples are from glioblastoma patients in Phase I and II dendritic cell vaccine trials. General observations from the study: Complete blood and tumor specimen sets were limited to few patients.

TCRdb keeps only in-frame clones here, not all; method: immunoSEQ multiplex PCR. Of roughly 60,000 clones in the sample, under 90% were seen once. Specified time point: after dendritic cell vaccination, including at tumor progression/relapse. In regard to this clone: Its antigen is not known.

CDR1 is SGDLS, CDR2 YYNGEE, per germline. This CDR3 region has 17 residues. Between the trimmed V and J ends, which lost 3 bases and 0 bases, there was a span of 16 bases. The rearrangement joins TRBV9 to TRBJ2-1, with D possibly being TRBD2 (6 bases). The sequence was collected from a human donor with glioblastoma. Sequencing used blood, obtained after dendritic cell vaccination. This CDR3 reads CASSAEGWRGSYNEQFF. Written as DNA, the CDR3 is TGTGCCAGCAGCGCGGAGGGGTGGCGGGGCTCCTACAATGAGCAGTTCTTC.